The entry below gives a single T cell receptor (beta chain) sequence along with its context. What it binds is unknown. The sample comes from a study of graft-versus-host responses after intestinal transplantation. Assay used: immunoSEQ multiplex PCR; TCRdb lists only in-frame clones, some missing. In the table there are 55,000 to 80,000 clones, 90% to 95% of which are singletons. This CDR3 has 15 residues. The V gene end was trimmed by 3 bases and the J gene end by 0 bases; junction bases not matched to a gene: 5. Germline assignment: CDR1 LNHNV and CDR2 YYDKDF (reference sequence). The study's findings and limits: Graft-donor T cell macrochimerism coincided with high graft-versus-host to host-versus-graft clonal ratios in allografts. Researchers found peak circulating GvH clone levels linked to early post-transplant HvG declines. Ileal or blood samples showed some GvH clones first, and such clones were also found in recipient marrow.

V and J are TRBV15 and TRBJ2-7, with 7 bases matching TRBD2. The sample here was unstimulated CD8+ T cells sorted from spleen or lymph node cells, taken before transplant. This sequence originates from a human donor who was the organ donor for an intestinal transplant. Written as DNA, the CDR3 is TGTGCCACCAGCAGGGCAGCGGGAAGCTCCTACGAGCAGTACTTC. This encodes CATSRAAGSSYEQYF.